The text below deals with one T cell receptor beta chain. Its antigen is unidentified. V lost 5 bases to trimming and J lost 0 bases, with 11 bases between them. The CDR3 consists of 14 residues. Germline V lookup: CDR1 SGHVS, CDR2 FQNEAQ. The data belong to a study of T cells in localized non-small cell lung cancer. Broader study findings: Sequencing was limited to one tumor region, leaving the possibility of heterogeneity open. Median detection of top 100 tumor clones in adjacent lung was around 57 clones. Tumor showed lower T cell clonality than uninvolved adjacent lung, where it was highest.

The repertoire was sequenced with immunoSEQ multiplex PCR; TCRdb's copy has only in-frame clones and lacks some. The sample contains around 83,000 clones, around three quarters of which appear only once. The J gene is TRBJ2-7, the V gene TRBV7-8, with D perhaps matching TRBD1 (5 bases). The TCR was taken from a man aged 40 to 69 with stage II squamous cell lung carcinoma. The sequences come from PBMCs, collected before any cancer treatment. CDR3 residues: CASSLRQSSYEQYF. The CDR3 region has the DNA TGTGCCAGCAGCCTTAGACAGAGCTCCTACGAGCAGTACTTC.